This T cell receptor (beta chain) is drawn from a study of blood T cell repertoires in COVID-19. At the level of the study: Sites across the United States, Italy and Spain contributed samples from acute and convalescent COVID-19.

As originally analysed: Estimated nucleated cell counts came from reference gene primer amplification. TCRdb's copy holds only in-frame clones and misses some; the assay was immunoSEQ multiplex PCR. The DNA gave D and trimming, while V, J and clone size come from that table. The sample has roughly 50,000 clones; 75% to 90% are singletons. V was cut by 7 bases and J by 1 base, with 8 bases left in between. Germline CDR1 and CDR2: MNHEY and SVGAGI. The CDR3 totals 13 residues. Input material: peripheral blood. The J gene is TRBJ1-5, the V gene TRBV6-5; unclear D gene. This TCR came from a woman aged 55-69 years with active COVID-19. The CDR3 DNA reads TGTGCCAGCACGGGGTGGAGCAATCAGCCCCAGCATTTT. Translation gives CASTGWSNQPQHF.